This TCR beta chain was identified during a study of radiotherapy plus CTLA-4 blockade in lung cancer. Across the whole study: With around 30% of patients having disease control, objective responses were seen in 15% to 20%. Notes on the study in general: Together with interferon-beta, which increased in serum after radiation, early dynamic changes in blood T cell clones were reportedly the best predictors of response. Following radiotherapy plus ipilimumab, tumor-derived TCR clones expanded in the blood.

In regard to this clone: Its antigen remains unknown.

Profiled with immunoSEQ multiplex PCR; TCRdb holds only in-frame clones, not every one. Of about 76,000 clones listed, under 90% are singletons. This CDR3 has 17 amino acids. Germline V gene sequence: CDR1 GTSNPN, CDR2 SVGIG (reference sequence). The ends were cut back, 2 bases at V and 0 bases at J, with 14 bases in the middle. This chain links TRBV30 with TRBJ2-6, with a weak D call TRBD1 (5 bases). The sequencing used peripheral blood, collected from a patient treated with radiotherapy plus ipilimumab. This receptor was identified in a human donor with non-small cell lung cancer who had stable disease on radiotherapy plus ipilimumab. The CDR3 here is CAWSRGRARSGANVLTF. Written as DNA, the CDR3 is TGTGCCTGGAGTAGGGGAAGGGCCCGCTCTGGGGCCAACGTCCTGACTTTC.